The rows below give T cell receptor beta chains drawn from one sample of a study of cytomegalovirus exposure and HLA in healthy donors. Sequencing was performed with immunoSEQ multiplex PCR; in TCRdb, only in-frame clones are kept and a portion is missing. The sample carries about 130,000 clones, roughly 84% recorded once. The sample comprised PBMCs. These TCRs come from a boy between 10 and 17 years old in good health and CMV-seronegative. CDR3s include the opening cysteine and the closing phenylalanine or tryptophan. A row's size may be missing; if present it is once, few, many or a size class.

>NA|TRBV7-2
CASSSRGSNYGYTF
>once|TRBV6-6
CASSTGKMNTEAFF
>NA|TRBV6-5
CASSLTVELSYEQYF
>NA|TRBV5-1
CASSSTGNLGADTQYF
>NA|TRBV4-3
CASSQYDTSSSYNSPLHF
>few|TRBV10-3
CAITRTDQNTEAFF
>NA|TRBV5-8
CASSAGTSIGTDTQYF
>NA|TRBV7-2
CASSPQGTTNEKLFF
>NA|TRBV7-2
CASSLITSGITGELFF
>NA|TRBV15
CATSEVGLGTEAFF
>NA|TRBV7-9
CASSPTGGLRRETQYF
>NA|TRBV25-1
CASSDGQNGYTF
>NA|TRBV19
CASSIVASGREQFF
>NA|TRBV5-4
CASSLPGKDGYTF
>NA|TRBV7-2
CASSRVTGGGEKLFF
>NA|TRBV5-5
CASSSYTGGYEQYF
>NA|TRBV25-1
CASSGQGKNTEAFF
>NA|TRBV7-3
CASSLDQGLNTEAFF
>NA|TRBV30
CAWGALGGYTF
>NA|TRBV7-2
CASSPGLAGYEQYF
>NA|TRBV5-1
CASSGGHNEQFF
>NA|TRBV6-4
CASSDRAGPTDTQYF
>NA|TRBV15
CATRGGPGSDTEAFF
>NA|TRBV28
CASSYNSPYEQYF
>NA|TRBV5-1
CASSVISFANTGELFF
>NA|TRBV5-4
CASSLGQGAGGYTF
>NA|TRBV6-1
CASKGQGTYEQYF
>NA|TRBV27
CASSLEGSSYGYTF
>NA|TRBV14
CASSPGQGLNEQYF
>few|TRBV29-1
CSSGQAGGYTF
>NA|TRBV27
CASSLSGVRGGYEQYF
>NA|TRBV14
CASSQLGLDGTDTQYF
>once|TRBV30
CAWSVRVAGGMEEQFF
>NA|TRBV4-1
CASSQPFRDMTEAFF
>NA|TRBV5-4
CASSSYLRGYEQYF
>NA|TRBV6-6
CASSLIPGQGARGYTF
>NA|TRBV2
CASSGGQGNSPLHF
>NA|TRBV10-3
CAISDVRTGHYEQYF
>NA|TRBV30
CAWSTTGVGEKLFF
>NA|TRBV11-2
CASSSASGGGNEQFF
>NA|TRBV6-1
CASSEDGAGGPRETQYF
>NA|TRBV9
CASSARQRGRAAFYNEQFF
>NA|TRBV18
CASSPQAGDIMNTEAFF
>NA|TRBV4-2
CASSSVGVSNTGELFF
>once|TRBV5-4
CASSWDYPFGEQYF
>NA|TRBV6-1
CASRDRVNSPLHF
>NA|TRBV11-2
CASSFREKLFF
>NA|TRBV13
CASSQGDRGSIGNTEAFF
>NA|TRBV7-2
CASSLAPLAGGYEQYF
>NA|TRBV29-1
CSGTGPNYGYTF
>NA|TRBV6-5
CASRLAGGGTDTQYF
>NA|TRBV5-1
CASSLGQQYEQYF
>NA|TRBV19
CASSIGPSTGEQYF
>NA|TRBV30
CAWSVGGGADTQYF
>NA|TRBV5-4
CASSLLTDSSYNSPLHF
>NA|TRBV10-3
CAISESASARETQYF
>NA|TRBV6-6
CASSYILGFDEQFF